Listed here are 11 T cell receptor beta chains from one sample, sequenced in a study of T cells in localized non-small cell lung cancer. Produced via immunoSEQ multiplex PCR; TCRdb's table is partial and in-frame only. Here the sample spans 20,000 or so clones, 65% to 90% being singletons. The material was peripheral blood, obtained before any cancer treatment. The receptor source for this set is a man between 40 and 70 years old with stage I lung adenocarcinoma.

The chain has TRBV10-2 and TRBJ1-2, with D possibly matching TRBD1 (5 bases). Trimming shortened V by 3 bases and J by 2 bases, and 10 bases separated the two germline ends. The length of the CDR3 is 14 residues. Germline V gene data show CDR1 as WSHSY and CDR2 as SAAADI. Here the CDR3 reads CASSDRQGNYGYTF. The CDR3 nucleotides are TGCGCCAGCAGTGACAGGCAGGGAAACTATGGCTACACCTTC.

The chain uses TRBV5-1 and TRBJ2-3; 11 bases are a match to TRBD2. With 1 base clipped from V and 2 bases from J, the junction kept 3 bases outside the gene matches. This CDR3 is built from 16 residues. CDR1 is SGHRS, CDR2 YFSETQ, per germline. The CDR3 nucleotides are TGCGCCAGCAGCTTGAGACTAGCGGGGAACACAGATACGCAGTATTTT. Protein: CASSLRLAGNTDTQYF.

J is TRBJ2-7 and V is TRBV27, with TRBD1 matching 7 bases. The CDR3 sequence is 13 residues long. V shed 6 bases, J shed 6 bases, and the junction held 8 bases outside the gene matches. Germline V gives CDR1 MNHEY, CDR2 SMNVEV (reference sequence). The DNA for the CDR3 is TGTGCCAGCAGAATCTCGACAGGGACCGAGCAGTACTTC. Encoded protein: CASRISTGTEQYF.

V gene TRBV11-2 combines with J gene TRBJ2-3, with no clear D. Per germline, CDR1 SGHAT and CDR2 FQNNGV. V was clipped by 5 bases and J by 0 bases, with 24 bases between them. The length of the CDR3 is 19 residues. The CDR3 DNA reads as TGTGCCAGCAGCCCGCGGTGGTGGTATTCTCCTTCTAGCACAGATACGCAGTATTTT. Its protein is CASSPRWWYSPSSTDTQYF.

The chain has TRBV29-1 and TRBJ2-7, with D perhaps TRBD1 (6 bases). The CDR3 is 12 amino acids. V was trimmed by 4 bases and J by 2 bases, leaving 9 bases between them. Looked up from germline, CDR1 is SQVTM and CDR2 is ANQGSEA. The CDR3 sequence is CSVAGDAYEQYF. The DNA for the CDR3 is TGCAGCGTTGCAGGGGATGCCTACGAGCAGTACTTC.

V is TRBV27 and J is TRBJ1-1; 7 bases agree with TRBD1. The CDR3 runs to 15 residues. Per the germline V gene, CDR1 is MNHEY and CDR2 is SMNVEV (reference sequence). Losses at the gene ends were 5 bases for V and 3 bases for J; bases not matched to a gene: 9. CDR3 residues: CASSPAGGRDTEAFF. The CDR3 coding sequence is TGTGCCAGCAGTCCGGCAGGGGGACGGGACACTGAAGCTTTCTTT.

This chain connects TRBV9 to TRBJ2-2; D not resolved. This CDR3 comprises 13 residues. Germline assignment: CDR1 SGDLS and CDR2 YYNGEE. The V and J ends lost 0 bases and 8 bases respectively, with 8 bases between them. CDR3 in amino acids: CASSVGGTGELFF. CDR3 nucleotide sequence: TGTGCCAGCAGCGTAGGAGGAACGGGGGAGCTGTTTTTT.

The chain uses TRBV7-3 and TRBJ2-7; D may be TRBD1 (6 bases). In germline, CDR1 is SGHTA, CDR2 FQGTGA. V was cut by 2 bases and J by 6 bases, with 11 bases left in between. CDR3 length: 13 residues. The CDR3 DNA reads as TGTGCCAGCAGCTTATCAGGGGAGTCCGAGCAGTACTTC. This translates into CASSLSGESEQYF.

The rearrangement joins TRBV5-1 to TRBJ2-1, with D unresolved. CDR3 length equals 14 residues. Germline V gives CDR1 SGHRS, CDR2 YFSETQ. V was cut by 4 bases and J by 3 bases, with 11 bases left in between. CDR3 nucleotides: TGCGCCAGCAGCCCCTCGGTTAGCTACAATGAGCAGTTCTTC. Translated: CASSPSVSYNEQFF. The variable domain in full, completed from reference TRBV5-1 and TRBJ2-1, reads KAGVTQTPRYLIKTRGQQVTLSCSPISGHRSVSWYQQTPGQGLQFLFEYFSETQRNKGNFPGRFSGRQFSNSRSEMNVSTLELGDSALYLCASSPSVSYNEQFFGPGTRLTVL.

The rearrangement joins TRBV20-1 to TRBJ2-1, with no clear D. The germline CDR1 and CDR2 sequences are DFQATT and SNEGSKA (reference sequence). V shed 3 bases and J shed 5 bases, with 2 bases lying between them. CDR3 length equals 10 residues. The CDR3 DNA reads TGCAGTGCTAGCCACAATGAGCAGTTCTTC. Protein product: CSASHNEQFF.

The J gene is TRBJ2-7, the V gene TRBV12-2; the table names TRBD2, a call not compared with the DNA. TRBV12-2 is annotated as a pseudogene. CDR3 length: 18 amino acids. The CDR3: CASRPENYRDLSSYEQYF. The CDR3 DNA reads as TGTGCAAGTCGCCCCGAGAACTACCGAGATTTAAGCTCCTACGAGCAGTACTTC.